Included here is one T cell receptor (beta chain) sequence, with context. Profiled with immunoSEQ multiplex PCR; TCRdb holds only in-frame clones, not every one. Of over 350,000 clones listed, 95% are singletons. The sample comes from a study of shared T cell receptors in the human thymus. CDR1 is MGHDK and CDR2 is SYGVNS in the germline V gene. This CDR3 is built from 15 residues. The V end lost 2 bases, the J end lost 1 base, and 11 bases lay between the germline ends. V gene TRBV25-1 combines with J gene TRBJ1-1; D possibly corresponds to TRBD1 (5 bases). The origin of this receptor is a human donor. The sequencing input was thymocytes. The CDR3 reads CASSERGAGNTEAFF. The CDR3 nucleotides are TGTGCCAGCAGTGAAAGAGGGGCCGGGAACACTGAAGCTTTCTTT.